Listed here are 3 T cell receptor beta chains from one sample, sequenced in a study of shared clonotypes between healthy human individuals. As defined, naive CD8 cells were CD45RO-negative and positively selected for CCR7, with terminally differentiated effector memory CD45RA+ cells excluded. The protocol was immunoSEQ multiplex PCR, while the TCRdb copy is restricted to in-frame clones and leaves out a portion. Among 550,000 to 650,000 clones listed, roughly 95% were seen once. The sequencing sample was made of naive CD8+ T cells sorted from blood. The receptors were sampled from a woman younger than 45 in good health.

This chain links TRBV27 with TRBJ2-1; 11 bases match TRBD2. Germline V CDR1 and CDR2: MNHEY, SMNVEV (reference sequence). The CDR3 runs to 16 residues. Trimming removed 3 bases from V and 6 bases from J; junction bases left unmatched: 7. This CDR3 is CASSFLLAGVSNEQFF. CDR3 in DNA: TGTGCCAGCAGTTTCCTACTAGCGGGGGTATCCAATGAGCAGTTCTTC.

V gene TRBV7-8 combines with J gene TRBJ2-3; no clear D. The ends were cut back, 7 bases at V and 1 base at J, with 12 bases in the middle. The CDR3 spans 14 residues. CDR1 and CDR2 (germline): SGHVS, FQNEAQ. CDR3 sequence (DNA): TGTGCCAGCACGTTTATCCAAGGCACAGATACGCAGTATTTT. Translating it yields CASTFIQGTDTQYF.

This sequence joins TRBV6-1 and TRBJ1-5; D is perhaps TRBD1 (6 bases). CDR1 is MNHNS, CDR2 SASEGT, per germline. V lost 1 base and J lost 4, with 11 bases in between. CDR3 size: 15 residues. In DNA form, the CDR3 reads TGTGCCAGCAGTGAAGTTGCAGGGGCGAATCAGCCCCAGCATTTT. Protein product: CASSEVAGANQPQHF.